A single sample gave rise to the 10 T cell receptor beta chains below, sequenced in a study of monozygotic twins with inflammatory bowel disease. TCRdb reanalyzed the 5' RACE reads and collapses them to one entry per CDR3 protein, without DNA. This sample's clone table lists approximately 300,000 distinct CDR3 sequences. The sample comprised blood. These receptors came from a human donor with ulcerative colitis or Crohn's disease, or a healthy co-twin of an affected twin (not recorded which).

V usage is TRBV20-1 and J usage is TRBJ2-7. The CDR3 runs 13 residues. Germline V gene lookup returns CDR1 DFQATT and CDR2 SNEGSKA (reference sequence). CDR3 sequence: CSALGGWSYEQYF.

The chain links TRBV2 to TRBJ2-2. The CDR3 contains 15 residues. Germline V gene sequence: CDR1 SNHLY, CDR2 FYNNEI. The CDR3 spells CASKVSHLDTGELFF.

This sequence joins TRBV19 and TRBJ2-3; TCRdb gives TRBD1 as the D gene, but with no DNA this cannot be confirmed. CDR1 is LNHDA, CDR2 SQIVND, per germline (reference sequence). CDR3 length: 14 residues. The CDR3 is CASSTGDLTDTQYF.

V is TRBV27 and J is TRBJ2-7; TCRdb's D call, TRBD1, is unchecked because there is no DNA. The CDR3 is 15 residues long. Germline V gene lookup returns CDR1 MNHEY and CDR2 SMNVEV (reference sequence). The CDR3 here is CASSTPGTGMYEQYF.

The rearrangement links TRBV29-1 to TRBJ1-2; TCRdb's D call, TRBD1, is unchecked because there is no DNA. From germline, CDR1 is SQVTM and CDR2 ANQGSEA. The CDR3 has 14 amino acids. The CDR3 reads CSVIRQGMNYGYTF.

The rearrangement uses TRBV5-5 and TRBJ2-6; TCRdb proposes TRBD1, but this gene call is untestable without DNA. The CDR3 runs to 18 residues. Germline V lookup: CDR1 SGHKS, CDR2 YYEKEE (reference sequence). This CDR3 reads CASSRGGAHPPGANVLTF. The full variable domain, with the rest looked up from reference TRBV5-5 and TRBJ2-6, is DAGVTQSPTHLIKTRGQQVTLRCSPISGHKSVSWYQQVLGQGPQFIFQYYEKEERGRGNFPDRFSARQFPNYSSELNVNALLLGDSALYLCASSRGGAHPPGANVLTFGAGSRLTVL.

J is TRBJ2-2 and V is TRBV5-5; as DNA is missing, the TRBD1 call by TCRdb cannot be tested. This CDR3 is built from 18 residues. The germline CDR1 and CDR2 sequences are SGHKS and YYEKEE (reference sequence). CDR3: CASSLSWVRMVDTGELFF.

The CDR3 sequence: CASSVTGGPPLHF. The chain combines TRBV12-3 or TRBV12-4 with TRBJ1-6; TCRdb's D gene call, TRBD1, goes unchecked for lack of DNA. The CDR3 covers 13 residues.

This sequence joins TRBV4-2 and TRBJ2-7; checking the TCRdb D call of TRBD2 is not possible without DNA. The germline V gene has CDR1 LGHNA and CDR2 YNFKEQ. This CDR3 is 16 amino acids long. Here the CDR3 reads CASSQVMTSGSYEQYF.

The rearrangement uses TRBV10-3 and TRBJ1-1; TCRdb's D call, TRBD1, is unchecked because there is no DNA. The germline gives CDR1 ENHRY, CDR2 SYGVKD. The CDR3 totals 16 residues. The CDR3 sequence is CAISDARLGGSIEAFF.